One and the same sample provided the 19 T cell receptor beta chains below, sequenced in a study of blood T cell repertoires in COVID-19. Clones were read by immunoSEQ multiplex PCR, and TCRdb kept only the in-frame ones, dropping some. The table includes some 150,000 clones, about 86% detected once. Sequencing was performed on peripheral blood. Receptors were obtained from a man between 70 and 80 years old with acute or convalescent COVID-19.

V gene TRBV6-2 or TRBV6-3 combines with J gene TRBJ2-4; TRBD1 is a possible D gene (5 bases). This CDR3 has 17 residues. Trimming took off 4 bases at V and 0 bases at J, with 16 bases between the two ends. Germline CDR1 reads MNHEY; CDR2 reads SVGEGT. For the CDR3, the DNA is TGTGCCAGCAGTTCCACAGACAGAGCTCTAGCCAAAAACATTCAGTACTTC. Translating gives CASSSTDRALAKNIQYF.

This chain uses TRBV19 with TRBJ2-3; TRBD2 matches at 15 bases. The CDR3 spans 16 residues. Germline trimming cut 5 bases from V and 6 bases from J; bases unmatched to any gene: 6. Per the germline V gene, CDR1 is LNHDA and CDR2 is SQIVND (reference sequence). The CDR3 DNA is TGTGCCAGTAGTCCTCGGACTAGCGGGGGGGGCGATACGCAGTATTTT. It specifies CASSPRTSGGGDTQYF.

The rearrangement uses TRBV28 and TRBJ1-6, with unresolved D. Germline CDR1 and CDR2: MDHEN and SYDVKM. V was pared by 3 bases and J by 6 bases, with 9 bases between. This CDR3 contains 14 residues. The CDR3 sequence: CASSFELSNSPLHF. DNA for the CDR3: TGTGCCAGCAGTTTTGAACTGTCTAATTCACCCCTCCACTTT. Based on the CDR3 plus reference TRBV28 and TRBJ1-6, the full variable domain is DVKVTQSSRYLVKRTGEKVFLECVQDMDHENMFWYRQDPGLGLRLIYFSYDVKMKEKGDIPEGYSVSREKKERFSLILESASTNQTSMYLCASSFELSNSPLHFGNGTRLTVT.

The CDR3 loop reads CASSLAQGDNQPQHF. The DNA for the CDR3 is TGTGCCAGCAGTTTAGCGCAGGGGGACAATCAGCCCCAGCATTTT. The rearrangement links TRBV28 to TRBJ1-5; 7 positions match TRBD1. The CDR3 is 15 amino acids. Germline V gives CDR1 MDHEN, CDR2 SYDVKM. J lost 3 bases, V lost 2 bases, and 4 bases had no gene match. Based on the CDR3 plus reference TRBV28 and TRBJ1-5, the full variable domain is DVKVTQSSRYLVKRTGEKVFLECVQDMDHENMFWYRQDPGLGLRLIYFSYDVKMKEKGDIPEGYSVSREKKERFSLILESASTNQTSMYLCASSLAQGDNQPQHFGDGTRLSIL.

This rearrangement joins TRBV29-1 to TRBJ2-7; 10 bases fit TRBD1. From germline, CDR1 is SQVTM and CDR2 ANQGSEA. The trim removed 6 bases at V and 1 base at J, leaving 6 bases unmatched. CDR3 length: 14 residues. The CDR3 nucleotides read TGCAGCGTCGCCGGGACAGGGGTTTCCTACGAGCAGTACTTC. Translating gives CSVAGTGVSYEQYF.

V gene TRBV10-2 combines with J gene TRBJ1-2; TRBD1 is a possible D gene (6 bases). Germline assignment: CDR1 WSHSY and CDR2 SAAADI. Trimming cost V 6 bases and J 4 bases, with 12 bases left between them. The CDR3 has 13 amino acids. CDR3 coding DNA: TGCGCCAGCAGCCGGGACAAGGGCTATGGCTACACCTTC. Translation gives CASSRDKGYGYTF.

This chain connects TRBV20-1 to TRBJ1-2; TRBD1 aligns across 8 bases. Germline V gene data show CDR1 as DFQATT and CDR2 as SNEGSKA (reference sequence). The trim removed 6 bases at V and 13 bases at J, leaving 10 bases unmatched. The CDR3 length is 11 residues. The CDR3 loop is CSARPRTGLTF. The CDR3 region has the DNA TGCAGTGCCCGGCCCCGGACAGGGCTCACCTTC.

The genes are TRBV11-1 and TRBJ1-1; 7 nucleotides align to TRBD1. V trimming: 3 bases; J trimming: 5 bases; junction bases outside the gene matches: 12. CDR3 length: 16 residues. CDR1 and CDR2 from the germline V gene are SGHAT and FQDESV (reference sequence). The chain's CDR3 is CASSFFPGGGGTEAFF. The CDR3 DNA reads TGTGCCAGCAGCTTTTTCCCAGGGGGAGGTGGAACTGAAGCTTTCTTT.

CDR3 region: CASSLQREAGAKNIQYF. The CDR3, as DNA: TGTGCCAGCAGCTTACAGCGGGAGGCGGGGGCCAAAAACATTCAGTACTTC. V usage is TRBV5-6 and J usage is TRBJ2-4; 9 bases line up with TRBD2. The ends lost 2 bases at V and 1 base at J; junction bases unmatched: 7. This CDR3 has 17 residues. CDR1 and CDR2 (germline): SGHDT, YYEEEE.

This clone was observed once. The V call is TRBV6-5, the J call TRBJ1-1; D gene ambiguous. The CDR3 covers 15 residues. The V end was cut by 6 bases, the J end by 0 bases, with 14 bases between. Germline-derived CDR1 and CDR2 are MNHEY and SVGAGI. CDR3 nucleotides: TGTGCCAGCAGCCGACTCAGATCGGTGAACACTGAAGCTTTCTTT. It specifies CASSRLRSVNTEAFF.

This rearrangement joins TRBV2 to TRBJ1-6, with 8 bases lining up with TRBD1. The CDR3 runs 16 residues. J was trimmed by 6 bases and V by 5 bases; bases with no gene match: 9. CDR1 is SNHLY and CDR2 is FYNNEI in the germline V gene. The DNA of the CDR3 is TGTGCCAGCAGTATTTACGCGACAGGGGTTAATTCACCCCTCCACTTT. It translates to CASSIYATGVNSPLHF.

The chain recombines TRBV5-1 with TRBJ2-1; 12 bases match TRBD2. This CDR3 has 15 residues. Germline V gene sequence: CDR1 SGHRS, CDR2 YFSETQ. V lost 4 bases to trimming and J lost 6 bases; unmatched junction nucleotides: 5. The CDR3 spells CASSLGLAGPNEQFF. Written as DNA, the CDR3 is TGCGCCAGCAGCCTCGGACTAGCGGGGCCCAATGAGCAGTTCTTC.

This chain joins TRBV15 and TRBJ2-1, with D uncertain. Germline V gene data show CDR1 as LNHNV and CDR2 as YYDKDF (reference sequence). This CDR3 is built from 13 residues. Trimming took 4 bases from V and 4 from J, leaving 8 bases between them. The CDR3 DNA reads TGTGCCACCAGCACCGGTTCGTACAATGAGCAGTTCTTC. Its protein product is CATSTGSYNEQFF.

The chain combines TRBV7-8 with TRBJ2-1; TRBD2 might be the D (6 bases). CDR1 and CDR2 from the germline V gene are SGHVS and FQNEAQ. The ends were cut back, 1 base at V and 14 bases at J, with 18 bases in the middle. This CDR3 comprises 14 residues. The CDR3 protein is CASSLGQVNGGEFF. The CDR3 nucleotides are TGTGCCAGCAGCTTAGGCCAGGTCAACGGGGGTGAGTTCTTC.

This clone was found once. V gene TRBV7-2 combines with J gene TRBJ2-2; no clear D. This CDR3 spans 14 amino acids. The V end lost 5 bases, the J end lost 1 base, and 8 bases lay between the germline ends. The germline V gene has CDR1 SGHTA and CDR2 FQGNSA. CDR3 residues: CASSPFRNTGELFF. The CDR3 DNA sequence: TGTGCCAGCAGCCCTTTTCGGAACACCGGGGAGCTGTTTTTT.

The chain recombines TRBV4-2 with TRBJ1-1; D might be TRBD1 (5 bases). CDR3 size: 14 residues. V was trimmed by 0 bases and J by 2 bases, leaving 7 bases between them. Germline V gene data show CDR1 as LGHNA and CDR2 as YNFKEQ. The CDR3 loop is CASSQDRTNTEAFF. CDR3 nucleotides: TGTGCCAGCAGCCAAGACAGGACAAACACTGAAGCTTTCTTT.

This chain's CDR3 is CASSVSAGPASSYNEQFF. CDR3 DNA sequence: TGTGCCAGCAGCGTATCAGCGGGACCCGCTAGCTCCTACAATGAGCAGTTCTTC. The chain is built from TRBV9 and TRBJ2-1, with 7 bases identical to TRBD2. V gave up 1 base and J gave up 0 bases; unmatched junction bases: 10. CDR3 size: 18 residues. Germline V gene lookup returns CDR1 SGDLS and CDR2 YYNGEE.

The rearrangement uses TRBV28 and TRBJ1-5; D might be TRBD1 (6 bases). Germline CDR1 is MDHEN and CDR2 is SYDVKM. The CDR3 runs to 16 residues. V shed 3 bases and J shed 1 base, with 13 bases lying between them. This CDR3 is CASSFMWQGSNQPQHF. In DNA form, the CDR3 reads TGTGCCAGCAGTTTTATGTGGCAGGGGAGCAATCAGCCCCAGCATTTT.

V gene TRBV7-9 combines with J gene TRBJ1-5; D unclear. Trimming shortened V by 3 bases and J by 9 bases, and 9 bases separated the two germline ends. The CDR3 is made up of 12 amino acids. Germline V gives CDR1 SEHNR, CDR2 FQNEAQ (reference sequence). CDR3 sequence reads: CASSFGDLPQHF. The CDR3 nucleotides read TGTGCCAGCAGCTTCGGGGATCTGCCCCAGCATTTT.